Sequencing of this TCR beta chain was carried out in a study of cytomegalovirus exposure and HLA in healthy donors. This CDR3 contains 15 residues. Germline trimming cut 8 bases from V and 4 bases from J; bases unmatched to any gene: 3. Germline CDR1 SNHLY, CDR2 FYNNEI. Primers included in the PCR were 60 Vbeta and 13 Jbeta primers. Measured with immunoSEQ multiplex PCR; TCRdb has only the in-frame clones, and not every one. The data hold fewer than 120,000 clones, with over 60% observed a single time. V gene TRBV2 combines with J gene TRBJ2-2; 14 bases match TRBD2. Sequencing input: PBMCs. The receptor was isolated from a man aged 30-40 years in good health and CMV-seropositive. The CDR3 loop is CASLGTSGGTGELFF. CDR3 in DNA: TGTGCCAGCCTCGGGACTAGCGGGGGCACCGGGGAGCTGTTTTTT.